This T cell receptor beta chain was observed in a study of sequential checkpoint blockade in melanoma. Stated treatment: randomized to nivolumab then ipilimumab (arm A) or the reverse (arm B). DNA-damaging chemotherapy had not been given to any patient beforehand. This clone appeared a single time. TCRdb's table, derived via immunoSEQ multiplex PCR, lists solely in-frame clones and lacks some. The sample has roughly 7,000 clones, roughly 27% seen once. This receptor was obtained from a human donor with melanoma. Sequenced here: tumor tissue (inferred from file names), sampled from a patient given nivolumab and ipilimumab in sequence.

This CDR3 is CASSPGWGQGNEQFF. DNA for the CDR3: TGCGCCAGCAGCCCCGGTTGGGGACAGGGCAATGAGCAGTTCTTC. V gene TRBV5-1 combines with J gene TRBJ2-1; TRBD1 agrees at 9 bases. Per germline, CDR1 SGHRS and CDR2 YFSETQ. The CDR3 runs 15 residues. Trimming took 4 bases from V and 6 from J; bases not matched to a gene: 8.